This T cell receptor (beta chain) emerged from a study of shared clonotypes between healthy human individuals. About this clone: As yet, its antigen is unknown.

The assay was run at deep level. Each cell subset's genomic DNA was divided evenly among several immunoSEQ plates. Sequencing used immunoSEQ multiplex PCR; TCRdb keeps in-frame clones, though not all of them. This table holds about 820,000 clones, around 92% found once. Only CD45RO-negative cells positively selected for CCR7 counted as naive CD8 cells, so terminally differentiated effector memory CD45RA+ cells were excluded. General study points: Specimens sampled were limited to blood, with tissue repertoires likely differing. In the sorted subsets, rarefaction showed sequencing was incomplete despite large depth.

The origin of this receptor is a man aged 25-45 years in good health. The material sequenced was naive CD8+ T cells sorted from blood.

The CDR3 here is CASSVEVTEAFF. The CDR3 nucleotides read TGTGCCAGCAGCGTAGAGGTCACTGAAGCTTTCTTT. V gene TRBV9 combines with J gene TRBJ1-1; D ambiguous. The CDR3 has 12 residues. Germline CDR1 and CDR2: SGDLS and YYNGEE. The V gene lost 0 bases and the J gene lost 4 bases, with 4 bases spanning the gap.